Following are 31 T cell receptor beta chains from one sample sequenced in a study of blood T cell dynamics during melanoma immunotherapy (dated by TCRdb to the early 2020s). This specimen's time point label, interpreted: pre-treatment baseline. Library preparation was by the immunoSEQ multiplex PCR assay. Not all clones reach the TCRdb copy of this immuneACCESS table, which keeps in-frame sequences only. Checked studies attribute under half of the gap to unresolved V genes and leave the rest unexplained. Counted in this sample were around 4,800 clones; approximately 86% of them appeared once. The ten largest clones represent roughly 30% of the sample. The sample was blood, taken from a patient treated with checkpoint blockade. The receptor source for this set is a human donor with melanoma.

The V call is TRBV9, the J call TRBJ2-5, with 9 bases matching TRBD2. The CDR3 has 16 residues. CDR1 SGDLS and CDR2 YYNGEE come from the germline V gene. V trimming: 0 bases; J trimming: 5 bases; junction bases outside the gene matches: 8. This chain's CDR3 is CASSVVPREGQETQYF. CDR3 sequence (DNA): TGTGCCAGCAGCGTAGTTCCGCGGGAGGGCCAGGAGACCCAGTACTTC.

The chain has TRBV7-8 and TRBJ2-7, with TRBD1 identical over 7 bases. The J segment lost 6 bases and the V segment lost 5 bases, leaving 10 bases of the junction unmatched. Germline CDR1 is SGHVS and CDR2 is FQNEAQ. The CDR3 contains 14 residues. The CDR3: CASSESSQGREQYF. DNA for the CDR3: TGTGCCAGCAGCGAGTCGTCACAGGGGCGCGAGCAGTACTTC.

This clone was detected only a few times. V usage is TRBV20-1 and J usage is TRBJ1-5, with D unresolved. Germline CDR1 DFQATT, CDR2 SNEGSKA (reference sequence). This CDR3 region has 11 residues. Trimming stripped 4 bases from V and 3 bases from J, with 4 bases between. CDR3 region: CSANINQPQHF. The CDR3 DNA follows: TGCAGTGCTAACATCAATCAGCCCCAGCATTTT.

The V call is TRBV7-2, the J call TRBJ1-6; 11 bases map to TRBD1. The CDR3 is made up of 14 amino acids. J gave up 10 bases and V 5 bases, and 4 bases lay outside the gene matches. Germline lookup yields CDR1 SGHTA and CDR2 FQGNSA. The CDR3 here is CASSPDRGLSPLHF. The CDR3 DNA sequence: TGTGCCAGCAGCCCGGACAGGGGGCTATCACCCCTCCACTTT.

The chain couples TRBV6-6 to TRBJ2-2; 12 bases fit TRBD2. The CDR3 runs to 16 residues. The J segment lost 2 bases and the V segment lost 6 bases, leaving 4 bases of the junction unmatched. The germline gives CDR1 MNHNY, CDR2 SVGAGI (reference sequence). As DNA, the CDR3 is TGTGCCAGCAGGGAGACTAGCGGGAGTAACACCGGGGAGCTGTTTTTT. Translation gives CASRETSGSNTGELFF.

The rearrangement links TRBV30 to TRBJ2-1; 11 positions agree with TRBD2. Trimming removed 0 bases from V and 13 bases from J; junction bases left unmatched: 2. CDR1 and CDR2 from the germline V gene are GTSNPN and SVGIG (reference sequence). The CDR3 sequence is 12 residues long. CDR3: CAWSVLAGVQFF. In DNA, the CDR3 is TGTGCCTGGAGTGTACTAGCGGGAGTTCAGTTCTTC.

CDR3 nucleotide sequence: TGCGCCAGCAGCCAAGGGTTAGGGGCGCTCCCGGCCTACGAGCAGTACTTC. It yields the protein CASSQGLGALPAYEQYF. This chain connects TRBV4-1 to TRBJ2-7, with D tentatively TRBD1 (5 bases). Germline V gene data show CDR1 as MGHRA and CDR2 as YSYEKL. V gave up 1 base and J gave up 2 bases, with 18 bases separating them. There are 17 residues in the CDR3.

This clone has a handful of counts. J is TRBJ1-3 and V is TRBV6-1; the D is unclear. Germline CDR1 is MNHNS and CDR2 is SASEGT. This CDR3 comprises 14 residues. Trimming left V 3 bases short and J 2 bases short, with 8 bases between. DNA of the CDR3: TGTGCCAGCAGTGAGGGATATACTGGAAACACCATATATTTT. Its protein is CASSEGYTGNTIYF.

The chain couples TRBV11-2 to TRBJ2-7; either TRBD1 or TRBD2 may supply D (6 bases each). The ends were cut back, 5 bases at V and 3 bases at J, with 14 bases in the middle. Germline V CDR1 and CDR2: SGHAT, FQNNGV. CDR3 length equals 14 residues. CDR3 bases: TGTGCCAGCAGCGCCGGAGGAGGGGGCTACGAGCAGTACTTC. The encoded protein is CASSAGGGGYEQYF.

The V and J genes are TRBV19 and TRBJ1-3; D gene ambiguous. This CDR3 contains 16 residues. Trimming pared 4 bases from V and 0 bases from J, leaving 13 bases between. Germline V gives CDR1 LNHDA, CDR2 SQIVND (reference sequence). The CDR3 protein is CASSTGMVGSGNTIYF. DNA for the CDR3: TGTGCCAGTAGTACCGGAATGGTTGGCTCTGGAAACACCATATATTTT.

This clone was seen once. The chain joins TRBV19 to TRBJ2-7; perhaps TRBD1 as D (7 bases). In germline, CDR1 is LNHDA, CDR2 SQIVND (reference sequence). The CDR3 is made up of 13 amino acids. With 2 bases removed from V and 7 bases from J, the gap between germline ends came to 12 bases. The CDR3: CASSISRGDEQYF. CDR3 DNA sequence: TGTGCCAGTAGTATATCCAGGGGGGATGAGCAGTACTTC.

The genes are TRBV2 and TRBJ1-6; D gene ambiguous. V was clipped by 6 bases and J by 10 bases, with 10 bases between them. Per the germline V gene, CDR1 is SNHLY and CDR2 is FYNNEI. CDR3 length: 12 amino acids. CDR3 DNA sequence: TGTGCCAGCAGGGTGGACGGGTCACCCCTCCACTTT. It encodes CASRVDGSPLHF.

For the CDR3, the DNA is TGTGCCAGCAGCTTAGCGACCGAAACCAAGGGCTACACCTTC. Translated, it gives CASSLATETKGYTF. The chain employs TRBV7-2 and TRBJ1-2; the D is unclear. The CDR3 spans 14 residues. Trimming cost V 0 bases and J 8 bases, with 13 bases left between them. CDR1 and CDR2 (germline): SGHTA, FQGNSA.

The rearrangement uses TRBV5-1 and TRBJ2-5; the D is unclear. Trimming stripped 1 base from V and 1 base from J, with 11 bases between. Per the germline V gene, CDR1 is SGHRS and CDR2 is YFSETQ. CDR3 length: 15 amino acids. CDR3 amino acids: CASSLLLVSQETQYF. The CDR3 coding sequence is TGCGCCAGCAGCTTGCTCTTGGTTAGCCAAGAGACCCAGTACTTC.

The chain uses TRBV30 and TRBJ2-3; D remains unclear. V was pared by 6 bases and J by 3 bases, with 19 bases between. Looked up from germline, CDR1 is GTSNPN and CDR2 is SVGIG (reference sequence). There are 15 residues in the CDR3. CDR3 region: CACRYGLETTDTQYF. CDR3 in DNA: TGTGCCTGCCGGTATGGGTTGGAAACGACAGATACGCAGTATTTT.

This sequence joins TRBV7-6 and TRBJ1-1; D is undetermined. V gave up 2 bases and J gave up 1 base, with 5 bases separating them. CDR3 length equals 13 residues. Germline CDR1 SGHVS, CDR2 FNYEAQ. The CDR3 coding sequence is TGTGCCAGCAGCTTATTAGGGAACACTGAAGCTTTCTTT. Protein: CASSLLGNTEAFF.

The chain carries TRBV21-1 and TRBJ1-1. TRBV21-1 is described as a pseudogene. CDR3 length equals 14 residues. The CDR3 here is CASHPGSKNTEAFF. The CDR3 DNA follows: TGTGCCAGCCATCCCGGGAGCAAGAACACTGAAGCTTTCTTT.

This chain joins TRBV27 and TRBJ1-3; TRBD1 matches 9 bases. The germline V gene encodes CDR1 MNHEY and CDR2 SMNVEV (reference sequence). The CDR3 contains 15 residues. The V gene end was trimmed by 6 bases and the J gene end by 4 bases; junction bases not matched to a gene: 7. The CDR3 sequence is CASSPGQGKGNTIYF. CDR3 bases: TGTGCCAGCAGCCCGGGACAGGGTAAAGGAAACACCATATATTTT.

The chain combines TRBV6-5 with TRBJ1-1, with D maybe TRBD1 (5 bases). The germline CDR1 and CDR2 sequences are MNHEY and SVGAGI. V was clipped by 0 bases and J by 7 bases, with 12 bases between them. The CDR3 totals 14 residues. In DNA form, the CDR3 reads TGTGCCAGCAGTTACTCGGGGCGCGTGGTTGAAGCTTTCTTT. This codes for CASSYSGRVVEAFF.

The CDR3: CASSHPPGLVQYF. CDR3 in DNA: TGTGCCAGCAGCCACCCCCCGGGACTAGTGCAGTATTTT. The chain has TRBV14 and TRBJ2-3; 8 bases align to TRBD2. The CDR3 runs 13 residues. Germline lookup yields CDR1 SGHDN and CDR2 FVKESK. V shed 3 bases, J shed 11 bases, and the junction held 7 bases outside the gene matches.

The chain recombines TRBV30 with TRBJ2-1; D remains ambiguous. The CDR3 extends over 12 amino acids. Between the trimmed V and J ends, which lost 0 bases and 8 bases, there was a span of 8 bases. The germline gives CDR1 GTSNPN, CDR2 SVGIG (reference sequence). Here the CDR3 DNA reads TGTGCCTGGAGTGTGGATTGGGATGAGCAGTTCTTC. Its translation is CAWSVDWDEQFF.

J is TRBJ2-7 and V is TRBV5-5, with D possibly matching TRBD2 (5 bases). This CDR3 spans 12 amino acids. V lost 4 bases and J lost 2, with 7 bases in between. The germline V gene has CDR1 SGHKS and CDR2 YYEKEE (reference sequence). CDR3 in DNA: TGTGCCAGCAGCCCTAGCACCTACGAGCAGTACTTC. Residues: CASSPSTYEQYF.

This chain uses TRBV21-1 with TRBJ1-2. TRBV21-1 is a listed pseudogene. The CDR3 has 15 amino acids. For the CDR3, the DNA is TGTGCCAGCATCGGGTGGCAGGTGTTTGACTATGGCTACACCTTC. The encoded protein is CASIGWQVFDYGYTF.

This chain connects TRBV7-9 to TRBJ2-6; no clear D. CDR3 length: 17 residues. Trimming took 5 bases from V and 1 from J, leaving 15 bases between them. The germline gives CDR1 SEHNR, CDR2 FQNEAQ (reference sequence). Here the CDR3 reads CASSPTGETSGANVLTF. CDR3 in DNA: TGTGCCAGCAGCCCAACGGGCGAAACTTCTGGGGCCAACGTCCTGACTTTC.

The chain has TRBV5-1 and TRBJ1-1; D is possibly TRBD1 (6 bases). The germline V gene has CDR1 SGHRS and CDR2 YFSETQ. There are 14 residues in the CDR3. The ends were cut back, 8 bases at V and 1 base at J, with 15 bases in the middle. CDR3 sequence (DNA): TGCGCCAGTTCGGGACAACCTGAGAACACTGAAGCTTTCTTT. Encoded protein: CASSGQPENTEAFF. Full variable domain (rest looked up from reference TRBV5-1 and TRBJ1-1): KAGVTQTPRYLIKTRGQQVTLSCSPISGHRSVSWYQQTPGQGLQFLFEYFSETQRNKGNFPGRFSGRQFSNSRSEMNVSTLELGDSALYLCASSGQPENTEAFFGQGTRLTVV.

The chain is built from TRBV4-3 and TRBJ2-3; the D is unclear. Trimming cost V 1 base and J 2 bases, with 10 bases left between them. The germline V gene has CDR1 LGHNA and CDR2 YSLEER. The CDR3 runs to 15 residues. CDR3 DNA sequence: TGCGCCAGCAGCCAAGGGGCAGAAAACACAGATACGCAGTATTTT. It codes for CASSQGAENTDTQYF.

The chain combines TRBV15 with TRBJ2-1; D assignment may be TRBD1 or TRBD2 (6 bases each). The V gene lost 3 bases and the J gene lost 15 bases, with 21 bases spanning the gap. In germline, CDR1 is LNHNV, CDR2 YYDKDF (reference sequence). CDR3 size: 14 residues. The CDR3, as DNA: TGTGCCACCAGCAGTCACCGGGGGCTAAGTCGTCGGTTCTTC. It translates to CATSSHRGLSRRFF.

On this clone itself: Other nucleotide sequences in the sample specify the same CDR3. J is TRBJ2-1 and V is TRBV7-3; D is undetermined. Germline lookup yields CDR1 SGHTA and CDR2 FQGTGA. The CDR3 runs to 14 residues. V was trimmed by 1 base and J by 7 bases, leaving 11 bases between them. CDR3 residues: CASSLNSHDNEQFF. The DNA for the CDR3 is TGTGCCAGCAGCTTAAATAGTCACGATAATGAGCAGTTCTTC.

This chain joins TRBV9 and TRBJ1-5; D ambiguous. The CDR3 loop spans 13 amino acids. Germline V lookup: CDR1 SGDLS, CDR2 YYNGEE. The V gene lost 0 bases and the J gene lost 9 bases, with 10 bases spanning the gap. DNA for the CDR3: TGTGCCAGCAGCGTAGGAGCCCAAGGGCCCCAGCATTTT. It codes for CASSVGAQGPQHF.

The genes are TRBV18 and TRBJ2-2; the match to TRBD1 covers 9 bases. The germline V gene encodes CDR1 KGHSH and CDR2 LQKENI. The length of the CDR3 is 16 residues. Trimming took 0 bases from V and 2 from J; bases not matched to a gene: 1. The CDR3 sequence: CASSPPGQGNTGELFF. DNA for the CDR3: TGTGCCAGCTCACCACCGGGACAGGGCAACACCGGGGAGCTGTTTTTT.

The chain combines TRBV19 with TRBJ2-5, with D tentatively TRBD2 (6 bases). The DNA end is a closer match to TRBJ2-7, so the J assignment may be wrong. This CDR3 comprises 18 residues. The germline V gene encodes CDR1 LNHDA and CDR2 SQIVND (reference sequence). CDR3 region: CASSTNPGGAGTTYEQYF. DNA of the CDR3: TGTGCCAGTAGTACCAATCCGGGCGGGGCGGGAACTACCTACGAGCAGTACTTC.